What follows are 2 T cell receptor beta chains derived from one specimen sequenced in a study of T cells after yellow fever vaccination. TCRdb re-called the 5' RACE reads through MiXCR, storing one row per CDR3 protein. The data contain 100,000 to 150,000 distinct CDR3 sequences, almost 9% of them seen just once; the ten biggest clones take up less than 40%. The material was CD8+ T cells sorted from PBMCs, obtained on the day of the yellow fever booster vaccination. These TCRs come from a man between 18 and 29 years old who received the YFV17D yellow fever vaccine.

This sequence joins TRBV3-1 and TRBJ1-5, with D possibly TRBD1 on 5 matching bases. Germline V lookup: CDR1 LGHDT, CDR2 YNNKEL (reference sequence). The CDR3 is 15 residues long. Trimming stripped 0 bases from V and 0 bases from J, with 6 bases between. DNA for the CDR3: TGTGCCAGCAGCCAAGACGGACATAGCAATCAGCCCCAGCATTTT. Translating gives CASSQDGHSNQPQHF.

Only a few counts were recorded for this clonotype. The CDR3 DNA follows: TGTGCCAGCAGTTACTTTCCGGGACGCCTAGAGACCCAGTACTTC. It is translated as CASSYFPGRLETQYF. The gene calls are TRBV6-5 and TRBJ2-5; TRBD1 or TRBD2 may be the D gene (5 bases each). Trimming left V 1 base short and J 4 bases short, with 13 bases between. This CDR3 comprises 15 residues. The germline gives CDR1 MNHEY, CDR2 SVGAGI.